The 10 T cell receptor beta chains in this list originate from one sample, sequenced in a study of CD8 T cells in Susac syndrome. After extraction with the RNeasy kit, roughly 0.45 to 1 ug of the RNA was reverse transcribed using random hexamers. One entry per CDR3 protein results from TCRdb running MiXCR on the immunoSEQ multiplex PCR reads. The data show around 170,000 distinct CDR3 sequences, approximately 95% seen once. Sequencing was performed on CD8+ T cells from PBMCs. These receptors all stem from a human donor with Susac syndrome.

In DNA, the CDR3 is TGTGCCAGCAGTTGGTCTATGAACACTGAAGCTTTCTTT. Translated: CASSWSMNTEAFF. This chain links TRBV27 with TRBJ1-1; D gene uncertain. The CDR3 is 13 amino acids. V lost 4 bases, J lost 0 bases, and 6 bases lay in between. Germline V gene lookup returns CDR1 MNHEY and CDR2 SMNVEV (reference sequence).

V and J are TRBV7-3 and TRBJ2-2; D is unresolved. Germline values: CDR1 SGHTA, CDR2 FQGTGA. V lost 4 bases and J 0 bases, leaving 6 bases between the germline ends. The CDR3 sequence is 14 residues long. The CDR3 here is CASSSNTNTGELFF. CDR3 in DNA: TGTGCCAGCAGCTCAAACACGAACACCGGGGAGCTGTTTTTT.

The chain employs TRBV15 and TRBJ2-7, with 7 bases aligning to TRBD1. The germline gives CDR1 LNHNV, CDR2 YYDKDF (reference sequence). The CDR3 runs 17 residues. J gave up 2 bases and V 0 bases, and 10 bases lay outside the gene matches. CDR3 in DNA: TGTGCCACCAGCAGAGATTTCGGACAGGCGCTAACCTACGAGCAGTACTTC. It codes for CATSRDFGQALTYEQYF. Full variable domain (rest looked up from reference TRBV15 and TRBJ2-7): DAMVIQNPRYQVTQFGKPVTLSCSQTLNHNVMYWYQQKSSQAPKLLFHYYDKDFNNEADTPDNFQSRRPNTSFCFLDIRSPGLGDTAMYLCATSRDFGQALTYEQYFGPGTRLTVT.

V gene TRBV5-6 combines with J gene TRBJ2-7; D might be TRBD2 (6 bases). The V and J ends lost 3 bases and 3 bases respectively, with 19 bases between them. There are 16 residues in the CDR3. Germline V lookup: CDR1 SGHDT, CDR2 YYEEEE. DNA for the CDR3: TGTGCCAGCAGCTCTCGGGGGACGAGAAAAAACTACGAGCAGTACTTC. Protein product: CASSSRGTRKNYEQYF. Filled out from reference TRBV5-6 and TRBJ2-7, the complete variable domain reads DAGVTQSPTHLIKTRGQQVTLRCSPKSGHDTVSWYQQALGQGPQFIFQYYEEEERQRGNFPDRFSGHQFPNYSSELNVNALLLGDSALYLCASSSRGTRKNYEQYFGPGTRLTVT.

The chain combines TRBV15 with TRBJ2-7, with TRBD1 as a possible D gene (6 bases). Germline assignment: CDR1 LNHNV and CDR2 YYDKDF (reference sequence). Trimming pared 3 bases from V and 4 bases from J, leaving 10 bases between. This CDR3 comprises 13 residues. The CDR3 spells CATSSDRRYEQYF. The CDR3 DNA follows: TGTGCCACCAGCAGCGACAGGAGATACGAGCAGTACTTC.

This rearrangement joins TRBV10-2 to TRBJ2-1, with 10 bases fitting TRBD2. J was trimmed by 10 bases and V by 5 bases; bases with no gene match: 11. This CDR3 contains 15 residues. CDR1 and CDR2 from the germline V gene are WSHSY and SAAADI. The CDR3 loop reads CASSTNQRGGVEQFF. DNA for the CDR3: TGCGCCAGCAGTACTAACCAGCGGGGGGGCGTGGAGCAGTTCTTC.

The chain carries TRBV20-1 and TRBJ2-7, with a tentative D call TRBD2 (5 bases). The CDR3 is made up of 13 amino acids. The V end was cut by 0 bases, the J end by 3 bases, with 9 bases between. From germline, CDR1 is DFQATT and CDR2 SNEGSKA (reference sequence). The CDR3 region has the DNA TGCAGTGCTAGAGATGAGGGCTACTACGAGCAGTACTTC. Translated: CSARDEGYYEQYF.

CDR3: CSTLAVFQETQYF. The CDR3 nucleotides are TGCAGTACTTTGGCAGTTTTCCAAGAGACCCAGTACTTC. The chain joins TRBV20-1 to TRBJ2-5, with D hard to call. Trimming removed 8 bases at V and 1 base at J, with 14 bases between. CDR1 is DFQATT, CDR2 SNEGSKA, per germline (reference sequence). CDR3 length: 13 residues.

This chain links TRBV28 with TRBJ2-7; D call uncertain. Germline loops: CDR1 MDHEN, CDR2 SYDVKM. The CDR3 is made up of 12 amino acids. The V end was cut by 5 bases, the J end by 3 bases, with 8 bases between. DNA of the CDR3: TGTGCCAGCAGTCCCCCTTTCTACGAGCAGTACTTC. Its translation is CASSPPFYEQYF.

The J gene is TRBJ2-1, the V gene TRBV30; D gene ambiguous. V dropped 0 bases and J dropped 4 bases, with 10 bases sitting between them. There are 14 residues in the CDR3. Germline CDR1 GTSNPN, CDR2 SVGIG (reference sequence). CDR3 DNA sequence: TGTGCCTGGAGTGTAACTTCTTCTTACAATGAGCAGTTCTTC. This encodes CAWSVTSSYNEQFF.